These T cell receptor beta chains were read from a single sample in a study of blood T cells in healthy people across ages. TCRdb recomputed calls from the 5' RACE reads with MiXCR, one row per CDR3 protein. The sample consists of more than 1.4 million distinct CDR3 sequences, approximately 42% of them appearing once. Sequencing was performed on blood. Receptors originate from a young woman in good health. Both conserved end residues are part of each CDR3. The order of the fields is clone size, D gene, J gene, V gene, CDR3 protein, CDR3 DNA. A D gene is named only where the DNA matches it firmly. Clone size is given for some rows only: seen once, a few or many times, or a class if the clone is expanded.

clone_size: few; d_call: TRBD1; j_call: TRBJ2-4; v_call: TRBV6-5; cdr3_aa: CASSFDRDFPKNIQYF; cdr3_nt: TGTGCCAGCAGTTTCGACAGGGATTTTCCCAAAAACATTCAGTACTTC
clone_size: -; d_call: -; j_call: TRBJ1-2; v_call: TRBV11-2; cdr3_aa: CASSPGTPYGYTF; cdr3_nt: TGTGCCAGCAGTCCCGGGACACCTTATGGCTACACCTTC
clone_size: -; d_call: -; j_call: TRBJ2-2; v_call: TRBV12-3/TRBV12-4; cdr3_aa: CASSPGARELFF; cdr3_nt: TGTGCCAGCAGCCCCGGGGCCAGGGAGCTGTTTTTT
clone_size: few; d_call: -; j_call: TRBJ1-6; v_call: TRBV20-1; cdr3_aa: CSASLGTYSSYNSPLHF; cdr3_nt: TGCAGTGCTAGCCTCGGGACCTATAGCTCCTATAATTCACCCCTCCACTTT
clone_size: few; d_call: -; j_call: TRBJ1-5; v_call: TRBV3-1; cdr3_aa: CASSQEGRPQHF; cdr3_nt: TGTGCCAGCAGCCAAGAGGGTCGGCCCCAGCATTTT
clone_size: -; d_call: TRBD1; j_call: TRBJ2-3; v_call: TRBV12-3/TRBV12-4; cdr3_aa: CASSMTGGTQYF; cdr3_nt: TGTGCCAGCAGCATGACAGGGGGTACGCAGTATTTT
clone_size: -; d_call: -; j_call: TRBJ1-4; v_call: TRBV28; cdr3_aa: CASSSGIGNEKLFF; cdr3_nt: TGTGCCAGCAGTTCAGGGATTGGTAATGAAAAACTGTTTTTT
clone_size: few; d_call: -; j_call: TRBJ2-2; v_call: TRBV15; cdr3_aa: CATNWKPNTGELFF; cdr3_nt: TGTGCCACCAATTGGAAACCGAACACCGGGGAGCTGTTTTTT
clone_size: -; d_call: -; j_call: TRBJ1-1; v_call: TRBV12-5; cdr3_aa: CASGLLNTEAFF; cdr3_nt: TGTGCTAGTGGTTTGCTGAACACTGAAGCTTTCTTT
clone_size: once; d_call: TRBD1; j_call: TRBJ2-6; v_call: TRBV27; cdr3_aa: CASTKGQGAGANVLTF; cdr3_nt: TGTGCCAGCACCAAGGGACAGGGGGCTGGGGCCAACGTCCTGACTTTC
clone_size: few; d_call: -; j_call: TRBJ2-1; v_call: TRBV12-3/TRBV12-4; cdr3_aa: CASSPGQTNEQFF; cdr3_nt: TGTGCCAGCAGCCCCGGGCAAACCAATGAGCAGTTCTTC
clone_size: -; d_call: -; j_call: TRBJ2-3; v_call: TRBV27; cdr3_aa: CASSPSLGLSDTQYF; cdr3_nt: TGTGCCAGCAGCCCTTCCCTAGGGTTGTCAGATACGCAGTATTTT
clone_size: few; d_call: -; j_call: TRBJ2-1; v_call: TRBV2; cdr3_aa: CASSGGFSYNEQFF; cdr3_nt: TGTGCCAGCTCGGGCGGGTTCTCCTACAATGAGCAGTTCTTC
clone_size: few; d_call: -; j_call: TRBJ1-2; v_call: TRBV12-5; cdr3_aa: CASGLRWGDNYGYTF; cdr3_nt: TGTGCTAGTGGTTTAAGATGGGGGGACAACTATGGCTACACCTTC
clone_size: -; d_call: -; j_call: TRBJ1-2; v_call: TRBV28; cdr3_aa: CASIQRGGGYTF; cdr3_nt: TGTGCCAGCATCCAACGGGGGGGAGGCTACACCTTC
clone_size: -; d_call: -; j_call: TRBJ2-4; v_call: TRBV21-1; cdr3_aa: CASTLGPLQRGPLWDEQYF; cdr3_nt: TGTGCCAGCACCCTGGGCCCCCTGCAACGGGGGCCCTTGTGGGATGAGCAGTACTTC
clone_size: -; d_call: TRBD1; j_call: TRBJ1-2; v_call: TRBV6-2/TRBV6-3; cdr3_aa: CASSGQGLRNYGYTF; cdr3_nt: TGTGCCAGCAGCGGACAGGGGCTGAGAAACTATGGCTACACCTTC
clone_size: -; d_call: -; j_call: TRBJ2-1; v_call: TRBV4-2; cdr3_aa: CASSQEWGNEQFF; cdr3_nt: TGTGCCAGCAGCCAAGAGTGGGGAAATGAGCAGTTCTTC
clone_size: few; d_call: -; j_call: TRBJ1-2; v_call: TRBV5-5; cdr3_aa: CASSLVEQGGYGYTF; cdr3_nt: TGTGCCAGCAGCTTGGTGGAACAGGGAGGCTATGGCTACACCTTC